The next 27 T cell receptor beta chains were all read from a single sample in a study of T cell responses to AZD1222 COVID-19 vaccine. Profiled with immunoSEQ multiplex PCR; TCRdb holds only in-frame clones, not every one. In the table there are tens of thousands of clones, approximately 90% of which are singletons. The sample in question was peripheral blood, obtained on day 0 of MenACWY control vaccination. These TCRs come from an adult in good health.

The V call is TRBV7-9, the J call TRBJ1-1; D is ambiguous. The CDR3 has 13 residues. Trimming stripped 1 base from V and 4 bases from J, with 7 bases between. Germline V gene data show CDR1 as SEHNR and CDR2 as FQNEAQ (reference sequence). CDR3 sequence (DNA): TGTGCCAGCAGCTTAGGGGTGGGCACTGAAGCTTTCTTT. Translating gives CASSLGVGTEAFF.

The chain has TRBV6-5 and TRBJ2-2, with D possibly matching TRBD1 (6 bases). The CDR3 has 14 amino acids. Germline lookup yields CDR1 MNHEY and CDR2 SVGAGI. V lost 6 bases, J lost 7 bases, and 15 bases lay in between. CDR3 bases: TGTGCCAGCAGGTGGACAGTGGTTGGCGGGGAGCTGTTTTTT. This gives the protein CASRWTVVGGELFF.

This chain joins TRBV5-5 and TRBJ1-5, with a tentative D call TRBD1 (5 bases). There are 14 residues in the CDR3. The germline V and J ends were trimmed by 1 base and 2 bases, with 7 bases remaining between them. In germline, CDR1 is SGHKS, CDR2 YYEKEE (reference sequence). CDR3: CASSLSRGNQPQHF. As DNA, the CDR3 is TGTGCCAGCAGCTTGAGCAGGGGCAATCAGCCCCAGCATTTT.

The gene calls are TRBV2 and TRBJ1-2, with TRBD1 matching 7 bases. The ends lost 0 bases at V and 8 bases at J; junction bases unmatched: 0. The germline V gene encodes CDR1 SNHLY and CDR2 FYNNEI. This CDR3 has 12 amino acids. The CDR3 spells CASSEAGGGYTF. The CDR3 coding sequence is TGTGCCAGCAGTGAAGCAGGGGGCGGCTACACCTTC.

This sequence joins TRBV5-1 and TRBJ2-3; 9 nucleotides agree with TRBD2. This CDR3 comprises 15 residues. After removal of 0 bases from V and 7 bases from J, the junction contained 6 bases not matched to a gene. Germline V CDR1 and CDR2: SGHRS, YFSETQ. CDR3 loop: CASSLAGGRANTQYF. The CDR3 DNA reads as TGCGCCAGCAGCTTGGCCGGCGGGAGGGCAAATACGCAGTATTTT. Full variable domain (outside the CDR3, taken from reference TRBV5-1 and TRBJ2-3): KAGVTQTPRYLIKTRGQQVTLSCSPISGHRSVSWYQQTPGQGLQFLFEYFSETQRNKGNFPGRFSGRQFSNSRSEMNVSTLELGDSALYLCASSLAGGRANTQYFGPGTRLTVL.

The chain combines TRBV6-4 with TRBJ1-1; D might be TRBD1 (6 bases). Germline V lookup: CDR1 MRHNA, CDR2 SNTAGT. Trimming pared 0 bases from V and 4 bases from J, leaving 9 bases between. The CDR3 runs to 14 residues. The CDR3 sequence: CASSDSNRATEAFF. Here the CDR3 DNA reads TGTGCCAGCAGTGACTCGAACAGGGCCACTGAAGCTTTCTTT.

The chain employs TRBV28 and TRBJ1-1; no clear D gene. V was trimmed by 6 bases and J by 3 bases, leaving 14 bases between them. The CDR3 is made up of 14 amino acids. The germline CDR1 and CDR2 sequences are MDHEN and SYDVKM. The CDR3 DNA follows: TGTGCCAGCAGCCTACTGAGGTTTTACACTGAAGCTTTCTTT. Translation gives CASSLLRFYTEAFF.

V is TRBV3-1 (or the pseudogene TRBV3-2) and J is TRBJ2-7; D not certain. Germline V gene sequence: CDR1 LGHDT, CDR2 YNNKEL (reference sequence). Trimming took 1 base from V and 4 from J, leaving 14 bases between them. The CDR3 totals 15 residues. The CDR3 DNA reads TGTGCCAGCAGCCAAGCCTCGGCAAGGATGTACGAGCAGTACTTC. This translates into CASSQASARMYEQYF.

The J gene is TRBJ2-1, the V gene TRBV29-1; D gene uncertain. Trimming cost V 4 bases and J 6 bases, with 13 bases left between them. This CDR3 spans 13 amino acids. Germline CDR1 and CDR2: SQVTM and ANQGSEA. Here the CDR3 reads CSVVSLYGNEQFF. In nucleotides, the CDR3 is TGCAGCGTTGTTAGCCTTTACGGCAATGAGCAGTTCTTC.

The V gene is TRBV7-2, the J gene TRBJ1-5; TRBD1 aligns across 7 bases. V trimming: 4 bases; J trimming: 6 bases; junction bases outside the gene matches: 9. Germline V CDR1 and CDR2: SGHTA, FQGNSA. There are 15 residues in the CDR3. The CDR3 DNA follows: TGTGCCAGCAGCTGGGATACAGGGGTTGGTCAGCCCCAGCATTTT. It specifies CASSWDTGVGQPQHF.

V usage is TRBV18 and J usage is TRBJ1-6, with D possibly matching TRBD1 (5 bases). CDR1 and CDR2 (germline): KGHSH, LQKENI. There are 14 residues in the CDR3. Trimming removed 3 bases at V and 9 bases at J, with 12 bases between. The CDR3 loop is CASSPSQGGSPLHF. The DNA for the CDR3 is TGTGCCAGCTCACCGTCGCAGGGTGGTTCACCCCTCCACTTT.

In DNA, the CDR3 is TGTGCCAGTAGTGTGGACCTCTATAATTCACCCCTCCACTTT. This translates into CASSVDLYNSPLHF. V is TRBV19 and J is TRBJ1-6, with D uncertain. CDR3 length: 14 residues. The germline V gene encodes CDR1 LNHDA and CDR2 SQIVND (reference sequence). The V end lost 5 bases, the J end lost 3 bases, and 8 bases lay between the germline ends.

V and J are TRBV28 and TRBJ1-6; D gene unclear. The CDR3 runs 14 residues. Germline loops: CDR1 MDHEN, CDR2 SYDVKM. The V end was cut by 3 bases, the J end by 7 bases, with 10 bases between. CDR3 in DNA: TGTGCCAGCAGTTTCCTTGGAGTGAATTCACCCCTCCACTTT. Amino acid sequence: CASSFLGVNSPLHF.

This chain joins TRBV30 and TRBJ2-5; D possibly corresponds to TRBD2 (6 bases). Germline values: CDR1 GTSNPN, CDR2 SVGIG (reference sequence). This CDR3 spans 13 amino acids. The V and J ends lost 5 bases and 4 bases respectively, with 14 bases between them. The CDR3 protein is CAWGPGSGETQYF. The CDR3 DNA reads TGTGCCTGGGGACCCGGGAGTGGAGAGACCCAGTACTTC.

This clone was seen just once. The gene calls are TRBV3-1 (or the pseudogene TRBV3-2) and TRBJ2-6; perhaps TRBD1 as D (5 bases). The CDR3 is made up of 15 amino acids. Germline values: CDR1 LGHDT, CDR2 YNNKEL (reference sequence). V lost 5 bases and J lost 4, with 12 bases in between. The CDR3 DNA reads as TGTGCCAGCAGCTCAGCAGGGTCAGGGGCCAACGTCCTGACTTTC. This sequence encodes CASSSAGSGANVLTF.

The genes are TRBV19 and TRBJ1-2, with TRBD1 matching over 11 bases. The ends lost 6 bases at V and 2 bases at J; junction bases unmatched: 11. The CDR3 sequence is 17 residues long. Looked up from germline, CDR1 is LNHDA and CDR2 is SQIVND (reference sequence). The CDR3 loop is CASSLDFGTGGNYGYTF. Written as DNA, the CDR3 is TGTGCCAGTAGCCTCGACTTCGGGACAGGGGGAAACTATGGCTACACCTTC.

The V and J genes are TRBV5-8 and TRBJ2-6, with TRBD1 matching 8 bases. V shed 8 bases and J 0 bases; nucleotides not matched to a gene: 4. The CDR3 covers 15 residues. Germline loops: CDR1 SGHTS, CDR2 YDEGEE. The CDR3 loop reads CASRGQDSGANVLTF. As DNA, the CDR3 is TGTGCCAGTAGGGGACAGGACTCTGGGGCCAACGTCCTGACTTTC.

In its sample, this clone was seen once. The chain links TRBV10-3 to TRBJ1-5; D may be TRBD1 (6 bases). This CDR3 is built from 13 residues. Trimming took off 10 bases at V and 9 bases at J, with 19 bases between the two ends. The germline V gene encodes CDR1 ENHRY and CDR2 SYGVKD. For the CDR3, the DNA is TGTGCCACCCGAAGACAGGAGATTGGGCCCCAGCATTTT. Translated, it gives CATRRQEIGPQHF.

J is TRBJ2-2 and V is TRBV19; 13 positions match TRBD2. There are 16 residues in the CDR3. CDR1 LNHDA and CDR2 SQIVND come from the germline V gene (reference sequence). The ends lost 3 bases at V and 6 bases at J; junction bases unmatched: 4. The CDR3 loop is CASSIGLAGVAGELFF. CDR3 bases: TGTGCCAGTAGTATTGGACTAGCGGGAGTGGCCGGGGAGCTGTTTTTT.

The V gene is TRBV7-2, the J gene TRBJ1-5; D possibly corresponds to TRBD1 (5 bases). Germline V gene data show CDR1 as SGHTA and CDR2 as FQGNSA. The CDR3 covers 16 residues. Trimming took 2 bases from V and 4 from J, leaving 15 bases between them. CDR3 residues: CASSLRDAGVNQPQHF. The CDR3 DNA reads TGTGCCAGCAGCTTACGGGATGCGGGGGTTAATCAGCCCCAGCATTTT.

The chain has TRBV4-3 and TRBJ2-7; the D is unclear. V was trimmed by 2 bases and J by 4 bases, leaving 18 bases between them. The CDR3 runs to 16 residues. The V gene's germline CDR1 is LGHNA and CDR2 YSLEER. CDR3 protein: CASSQNSFLTLYEQYF. The CDR3, as DNA: TGCGCCAGCAGCCAAAACTCTTTTTTGACACTATACGAGCAGTACTTC.

The chain combines TRBV5-4 with TRBJ2-5, with D possibly called TRBD1 or TRBD2 (5 bases each). The CDR3 loop spans 14 amino acids. V gave up 0 bases and J gave up 2 bases, with 8 bases separating them. The germline gives CDR1 SGHNT, CDR2 YYREEE (reference sequence). CDR3 region: CASSLEGRQETQYF. The CDR3 bases are TGTGCCAGCAGCTTGGAGGGACGTCAAGAGACCCAGTACTTC. The full variable domain, rest sourced from reference TRBV5-4 and TRBJ2-5, is ETGVTQSPTHLIKTRGQQVTLRCSSQSGHNTVSWYQQALGQGPQFIFQYYREEENGRGNFPPRFSGLQFPNYSSELNVNALELDDSALYLCASSLEGRQETQYFGPGTRLLVL.

The chain employs TRBV6-5 and TRBJ2-7; D may be TRBD2 (6 bases). The length of the CDR3 is 14 residues. Germline V gives CDR1 MNHEY, CDR2 SVGAGI. V lost 2 bases and J lost 2, with 10 bases in between. The CDR3 is CASSYQEGPYEQYF. DNA for the CDR3: TGTGCCAGCAGTTACCAGGAGGGCCCCTACGAGCAGTACTTC.

There are a few counts of this clone. This chain joins TRBV6-4 and TRBJ1-1; D is undetermined. Germline V gene lookup returns CDR1 MRHNA and CDR2 SNTAGT. V was trimmed by 3 bases and J by 5 bases, leaving 10 bases between them. The CDR3 runs to 13 residues. The CDR3 reads CASSEQLSTEAFF. CDR3 DNA: TGTGCCAGCAGTGAACAGTTGAGTACTGAAGCTTTCTTT.

This sequence joins TRBV11-2 and TRBJ1-5; D gene uncertain. Germline V gene data show CDR1 as SGHAT and CDR2 as FQNNGV. The length of the CDR3 is 14 residues. Trimming left V 5 bases short and J 0 bases short, with 8 bases between. For the CDR3, the DNA is TGTGCCAGCAGCCTATCTAATAGCAATCAGCCCCAGCATTTT. Encoded protein: CASSLSNSNQPQHF.

Here the CDR3 reads CASSVSYAGVEQFF. CDR3 coding DNA: TGTGCCAGCAGTGTCTCCTATGCGGGGGTGGAGCAGTTCTTC. The V and J genes are TRBV2 and TRBJ2-1, with 7 bases aligning to TRBD2. Losses at the gene ends were 4 bases for V and 10 bases for J; bases not matched to a gene: 10. The CDR3 loop spans 14 amino acids. Per germline, CDR1 SNHLY and CDR2 FYNNEI.

The chain carries TRBV20-1 and TRBJ2-7, with unresolved D. The CDR3 covers 11 residues. Germline V gene sequence: CDR1 DFQATT, CDR2 SNEGSKA (reference sequence). The CDR3 loop reads CSAGTLNEQYF. The CDR3 DNA follows: TGCAGCGCCGGAACTTTGAATGAGCAGTACTTC.